Below, 19 T cell receptor beta chains from the same sample are listed, as sequenced in a study of memory CD4+ T cells and cytomegalovirus serostatus. The sort gate was single viable CD3+CD4+CD8-CD45RO+ cells for memory CD4+ T cells. Here immunoSEQ multiplex PCR was the method, and the copy in TCRdb shows in-frame clones only, minus some. This table holds 40,000 or so clones, approximately 80% found once. Sequencing was performed on memory CD4+ T cells from blood. The receptor source for this set is an adult in good health and CMV-seronegative.

The chain recombines TRBV19 with TRBJ2-1; perhaps D is TRBD1 or TRBD2 (5 bases each). CDR3 length: 14 amino acids. Trimming cost V 1 base and J 10 bases, with 14 bases left between them. Germline V gene sequence: CDR1 LNHDA, CDR2 SQIVND (reference sequence). This CDR3 reads CASSIVGAEGEQFF. CDR3 coding DNA: TGTGCCAGTAGTATAGTCGGCGCCGAGGGGGAGCAGTTCTTC.

The chain combines TRBV25-1 with TRBJ1-5; D might be TRBD1 (6 bases). The length of the CDR3 is 15 residues. Germline V lookup: CDR1 MGHDK, CDR2 SYGVNS. Trimming removed 3 bases from V and 9 bases from J, with 18 bases in between. The CDR3 here is CASSDNRDHHGPQHF. The CDR3 DNA follows: TGTGCCAGCAGTGATAACAGGGACCACCATGGGCCCCAGCATTTT. The full variable domain, completed using reference TRBV25-1 and TRBJ1-5, is EADIYQTPRYLVIGTGKKITLECSQTMGHDKMYWYQQDPGMELHLIHYSYGVNSTEKGDLSSESTVSRIRTEHFPLTLESARPSHTSQYLCASSDNRDHHGPQHFGDGTRLSIL.

The chain couples TRBV7-2 to TRBJ1-2; 9 bases agree with TRBD1. Trimming at V came to 4 bases and at J to 8 bases, leaving 5 bases not matched to a gene. This CDR3 spans 13 amino acids. The germline V gene has CDR1 SGHTA and CDR2 FQGNSA. The CDR3 region has the DNA TGTGCCAGCAGCTCAGGGACAGGGCTCGGCTACACCTTC. Its protein product is CASSSGTGLGYTF.

The rearrangement uses TRBV2 and TRBJ1-4; 9 bases match TRBD1. V shed 6 bases, J shed 8 bases, and the junction held 7 bases outside the gene matches. The CDR3 contains 14 residues. Germline CDR1 and CDR2: SNHLY and FYNNEI. The CDR3 DNA is TGTGCCAGCAGGCTGACAGGGGGGAGCGAAAAACTGTTTTTT. It is translated as CASRLTGGSEKLFF.

This chain links TRBV30 with TRBJ1-4; D not resolved. V was cut by 1 base and J by 5 bases, with 11 bases left in between. This CDR3 spans 14 amino acids. Germline V gene lookup returns CDR1 GTSNPN and CDR2 SVGIG (reference sequence). DNA of the CDR3: TGTGCCTGGAGTGGAAGTGCCGGGAATGAAAAACTGTTTTTT. It specifies CAWSGSAGNEKLFF.

The chain couples TRBV19 to TRBJ2-3, with no clear D. The CDR3 covers 13 residues. V lost 5 bases and J lost 4, with 10 bases in between. Looked up from germline, CDR1 is LNHDA and CDR2 is SQIVND (reference sequence). The CDR3 DNA follows: TGTGCCAGTAGTGTTCCTGGACCAGATACGCAGTATTTT. Amino acids: CASSVPGPDTQYF.

This clone was detected a few times. The rearrangement links TRBV2 to TRBJ2-5; maybe TRBD2 (6 bases). CDR1 is SNHLY, CDR2 FYNNEI, per germline. The CDR3 has 15 amino acids. Trimming pared 5 bases from V and 2 bases from J, leaving 15 bases between. CDR3 DNA: TGTGCCAGCAGTCGGAGACTAGTGGGTCAAGAGACCCAGTACTTC. It codes for CASSRRLVGQETQYF.

The rearrangement joins TRBV10-2 to TRBJ2-7, with a possible D match to TRBD2 (6 bases). V lost 7 bases and J lost 4, with 11 bases in between. The germline V gene encodes CDR1 WSHSY and CDR2 SAAADI. CDR3 length equals 12 residues. As DNA, the CDR3 is TGCGCCAGCACAAAGGAGGGATACGAGCAGTACTTC. Translation gives CASTKEGYEQYF.

This clone was observed a single time. This chain links TRBV6-5 with TRBJ2-5; 7 bases agree with TRBD1. The CDR3 spans 12 residues. The J segment lost 5 bases and the V segment lost 5 bases, leaving 2 bases of the junction unmatched. The germline V gene encodes CDR1 MNHEY and CDR2 SVGAGI. The CDR3 is CASSLTGETQYF. The CDR3 nucleotides are TGTGCCAGCAGTCTGACAGGGGAGACCCAGTACTTC.

The V gene is TRBV5-1, the J gene TRBJ2-5, with TRBD1 matching over 9 bases. With 4 bases clipped from V and 4 bases from J, the junction kept 5 bases outside the gene matches. Germline values: CDR1 SGHRS, CDR2 YFSETQ. CDR3 length equals 14 residues. CDR3 sequence: CASSSDRGSETQYF. In DNA, the CDR3 is TGCGCCAGCAGCAGCGACAGGGGGTCAGAGACCCAGTACTTC.

This chain joins TRBV18 and TRBJ2-1, with a possible D match to TRBD1 (6 bases). Germline V gene data show CDR1 as KGHSH and CDR2 as LQKENI. The CDR3 contains 13 residues. With 1 base removed from V and 8 bases from J, the gap between germline ends came to 9 bases. The CDR3 coding sequence is TGTGCCAGCTCACCACAGGGGGACCATGAGCAGTTCTTC. Translation gives CASSPQGDHEQFF.

In this sample, this clone turned up once. The chain couples TRBV7-2 to TRBJ2-4; 8 bases are a match to TRBD1. V shed 5 bases, J shed 6 bases, and the junction held 12 bases outside the gene matches. Germline values: CDR1 SGHTA, CDR2 FQGNSA. The CDR3 is 16 residues long. The CDR3 region has the DNA TGTGCCAGCAGCCCAGCCCGGACAGGGTGGGGAAACATTCAGTACTTC. Translating it yields CASSPARTGWGNIQYF.

J is TRBJ2-3 and V is TRBV29-1; D gene unclear. In germline, CDR1 is SQVTM, CDR2 ANQGSEA. CDR3 length: 14 amino acids. V dropped 3 bases and J dropped 1 base, with 11 bases sitting between them. CDR3 in amino acids: CSVDNGVGTDTQYF. The CDR3 region has the DNA TGCAGCGTTGATAATGGAGTGGGCACAGATACGCAGTATTTT.

The V gene is TRBV30, the J gene TRBJ2-2, with D unresolved. The CDR3 is 11 amino acids. Trimming cost V 2 bases and J 13 bases, with 11 bases left between them. Germline CDR1 reads GTSNPN; CDR2 reads SVGIG (reference sequence). CDR3 loop: CAWSRKGSLFF. The CDR3, as DNA: TGTGCCTGGAGTAGAAAGGGCTCGCTGTTTTTT.

This clone showed up just once. The chain uses TRBV10-1 and TRBJ2-4; no definite D call. Germline assignment: CDR1 WNHNN and CDR2 SYGVQD (reference sequence). V lost 3 bases, J lost 0 bases, and 12 bases lay in between. There are 16 residues in the CDR3. The CDR3 DNA reads TGCGCCAGCAGTGAAGCGCCCACACTAGCCAAAAACATTCAGTACTTC. Translating it yields CASSEAPTLAKNIQYF.

The chain recombines TRBV18 with TRBJ2-3, with 8 bases lining up with TRBD2. Germline lookup yields CDR1 KGHSH and CDR2 LQKENI. Trimming took 4 bases from V and 5 from J; bases not matched to a gene: 5. This CDR3 region has 14 residues. DNA of the CDR3: TGTGCCAGCTCACGGAGCGGGAGAGGAGATACGCAGTATTTT. Encoded protein: CASSRSGRGDTQYF.

The rearrangement links TRBV6-5 to TRBJ1-2; maybe TRBD1 (6 bases). CDR3 size: 12 residues. V lost 7 bases and J lost 8, with 14 bases in between. Germline CDR1 is MNHEY and CDR2 is SVGAGI. For the CDR3, the DNA is TGTGCCAGCACCGACAGGCTCCGAGGCTACACCTTC. The encoded protein is CASTDRLRGYTF.

This rearrangement joins TRBV4-3 to TRBJ2-5; 8 bases fit TRBD1. The V and J ends lost 2 bases and 5 bases, in that order; junction bases with no gene match: 1. Germline V gene sequence: CDR1 LGHNA, CDR2 YSLEER. The CDR3 length is 13 residues. The CDR3 sequence is CASSQNRGETQYF. The DNA for the CDR3 is TGCGCCAGCAGCCAAAACAGGGGGGAGACCCAGTACTTC.

In this sample, this clone turned up once. This sequence joins TRBV5-1 and TRBJ2-3; TRBD2 matches 10 bases. The CDR3 has 14 amino acids. Germline loops: CDR1 SGHRS, CDR2 YFSETQ. V lost 0 bases, J lost 5 bases, and 0 bases stayed unmatched. CDR3 nucleotide sequence: TGCGCCAGCAGCTTGGCTAGCGGGAGAGATACGCAGTATTTT. Its translation: CASSLASGRDTQYF.